Below, one TCR beta chain is given with its context. The antigen it binds to is not known. No per-base quality is available; no much larger clone lies one base away. This sample was taken from a study of graft-versus-host responses after intestinal transplantation (dated by TCRdb to about 2021). About the study as a whole: The transplants that recipients received were multivisceral, liver-intestinal, or isolated intestinal. Alloreactive clones were identified by sequencing pre-transplant mixed lymphocyte reaction products and comparing them with unstimulated pre-transplant donor and recipient T cells. After intestinal transplantation, graft-versus-host and host-versus-graft alloreactive T cell clones in the graft, circulation and bone marrow were tracked using bulk TCR-beta CDR3 sequencing. A cohort of about two dozen intestinal transplant recipients, including one retransplant, was enrolled, and 3 patients lacking pretransplant specimens were excluded. Rather than being sequenced by the commercial service, samples from a few later patients were sequenced in-house on an Illumina MiSeq and processed with MiXCR. All recipients received anti-thymocyte globulin induction followed by maintenance tacrolimus and steroids for around 3 years. Donor T cell macrochimerism was defined as a peak of at least 4% donor T cells among recipient peripheral blood mononuclear cells.

Intraepithelial and lamina propria lymphocytes were isolated from graft specimens using dithiothreitol, EDTA incubations and collagenase D digestion. Bulk TCR-beta sequencing was performed on serial intestinal graft biopsy specimens collected as late as 600 days after transplant. Via the germline V gene, CDR1 is SGHAT and CDR2 FQNNGV. The CDR3 runs 15 residues from the cysteine to the phenylalanine. The only DNA kept is the CDR3, 45 bases in frame from the first base. Trimming takes 5 bases from V and 5 bases from J, and the germline ends sit 19 bases apart. Receptor libraries were prepared by the immunoSEQ multiplex PCR assay. Adaptive Biotechnologies carried out high-throughput TCR-beta CDR3 sequencing of genomic DNA for most patients. The original methods were these. Adaptive's ImmunoSEQ software was the source of the TCR sequencing data for about 20 patients, while a few other patients were processed with MiXCR and VDJtools. CDR3 nucleotide sequences shared between donor and recipient were removed because their origin could not be assigned. At least 2-fold expansion over unstimulated cells and a minimum CFSE-low frequency of 0.002% (template counts) or 0.001% (read counts) were required for clones to be classified as alloreactive. Clones were considered mappable if detected in sequenced pre-transplant spleen, lymph node, or MLR CFSE-low populations of the donor or recipient. Cumulative frequency of alloreactive clones was calculated as a percentage of all sequences weighted by copy number. TCRdb retrieved this table from immuneACCESS and kept in-frame rearrangements only. Not all clones are present; in checked studies, unresolved V genes account for under half, and no reason is known for the remainder. D and trimming come from the DNA, and the V and J calls and clone size come from that table. Across this sample there are about 3,300 clones, with 79% seen only once. In total, the top ten clones hold roughly 6.7% of the sample.

Beyond this particular receptor, the publication reports: The conclusions were limited by the relatively low number and heterogeneity of the intestinal transplant patients. GvH clones were detected in recipient bone marrow, and some of these GvH clones were observed earlier in ileal mucosa or blood, consistent with an intestinal mucosal origin. Peak levels of circulating GvH clones were associated with declines in HvG clones early after transplant. In patients with donor T cell macrochimerism, the allografts had high GvH to HvG T cell clonal ratios.

The rearrangement combines TRBV11-2 with TRBJ2-7; the D gene remains uncertain. The input for sequencing was ileum tissue, taken around 17 and 21 days after intestinal transplantation. This clonotype was sampled from a human patient who received an intestinal transplant, so some T cells may come from the graft donor. This receptor has the CDR3 CASSPSWALDHEQYF. In nucleotides, the sequence is TGTGCCAGCAGCCCCTCCTGGGCCCTCGACCACGAGCAGTACTTC.